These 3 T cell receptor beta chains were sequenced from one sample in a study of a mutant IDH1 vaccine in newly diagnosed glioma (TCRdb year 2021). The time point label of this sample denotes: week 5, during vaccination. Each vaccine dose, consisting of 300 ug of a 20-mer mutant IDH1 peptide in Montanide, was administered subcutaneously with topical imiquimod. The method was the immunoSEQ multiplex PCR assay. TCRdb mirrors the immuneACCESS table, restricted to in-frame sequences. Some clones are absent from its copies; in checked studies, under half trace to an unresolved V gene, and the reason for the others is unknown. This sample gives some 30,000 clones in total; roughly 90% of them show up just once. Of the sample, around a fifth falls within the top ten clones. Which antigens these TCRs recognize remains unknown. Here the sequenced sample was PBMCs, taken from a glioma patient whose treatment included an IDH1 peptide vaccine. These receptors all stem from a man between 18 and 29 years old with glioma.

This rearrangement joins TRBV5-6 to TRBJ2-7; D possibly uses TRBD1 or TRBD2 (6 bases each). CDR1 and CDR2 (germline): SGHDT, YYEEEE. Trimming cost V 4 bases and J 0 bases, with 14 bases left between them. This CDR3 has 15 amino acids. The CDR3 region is CASSTGGHLSYEQYF. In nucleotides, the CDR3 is TGTGCCAGCAGCACCGGGGGCCACCTCTCCTACGAGCAGTACTTC.

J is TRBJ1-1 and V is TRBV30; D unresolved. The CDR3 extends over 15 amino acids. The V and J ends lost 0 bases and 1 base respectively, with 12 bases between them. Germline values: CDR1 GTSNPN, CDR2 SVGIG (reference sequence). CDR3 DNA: TGTGCCTGGAGTGTACTAGGGCAGAAGAACACTGAAGCTTTCTTT. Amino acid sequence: CAWSVLGQKNTEAFF.

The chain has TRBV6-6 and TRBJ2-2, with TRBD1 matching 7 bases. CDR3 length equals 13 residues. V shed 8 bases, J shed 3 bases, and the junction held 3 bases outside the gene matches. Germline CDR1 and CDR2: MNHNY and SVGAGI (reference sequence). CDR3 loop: CASRTGYTGELFF. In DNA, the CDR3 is TGTGCCAGCCGGACAGGTTACACCGGGGAGCTGTTTTTT.